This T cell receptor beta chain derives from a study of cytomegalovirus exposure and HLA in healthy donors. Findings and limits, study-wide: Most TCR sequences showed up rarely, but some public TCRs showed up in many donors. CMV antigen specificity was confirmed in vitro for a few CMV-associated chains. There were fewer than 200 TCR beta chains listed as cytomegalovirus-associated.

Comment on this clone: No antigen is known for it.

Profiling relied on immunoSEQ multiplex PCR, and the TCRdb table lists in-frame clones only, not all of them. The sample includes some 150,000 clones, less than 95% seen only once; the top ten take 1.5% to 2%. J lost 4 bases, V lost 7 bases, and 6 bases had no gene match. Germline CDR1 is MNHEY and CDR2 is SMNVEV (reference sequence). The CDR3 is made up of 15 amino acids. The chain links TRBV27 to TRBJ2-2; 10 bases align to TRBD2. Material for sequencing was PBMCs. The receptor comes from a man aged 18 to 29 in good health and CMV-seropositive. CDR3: CASKMGLASTGELFF. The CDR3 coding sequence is TGTGCCAGCAAGATGGGACTAGCGAGCACCGGGGAGCTGTTTTTT.